The 5 T cell receptor beta chains presented below share a single source sample, sequenced in a study of cytomegalovirus exposure and HLA in healthy donors. The PCR employed 60 Vbeta primers together with 13 Jbeta primers. Profiled with immunoSEQ multiplex PCR; TCRdb holds only in-frame clones, not every one. The profile shows some 200,000 clones, 77% of them singletons. Sample: PBMCs. The receptors derive from a woman aged 60 to 75 in good health and CMV-seropositive.

The chain links TRBV7-6 to TRBJ2-3; 11 bases line up with TRBD2. The CDR3 runs to 15 residues. V trimming: 6 bases; J trimming: 4 bases; junction bases outside the gene matches: 6. Germline V gene data show CDR1 as SGHVS and CDR2 as FNYEAQ. The CDR3 protein is CASSSGLAGPDTQYF. The CDR3 nucleotides are TGTGCCAGCAGTTCCGGACTAGCGGGCCCAGATACGCAGTATTTT.

The chain uses TRBV30 and TRBJ1-1, with no clear D. With 1 base removed from V and 5 bases from J, the gap between germline ends came to 14 bases. This CDR3 spans 14 amino acids. Germline V gene lookup returns CDR1 GTSNPN and CDR2 SVGIG (reference sequence). The CDR3 is CAWSGRVGKTEAFF. The CDR3, as DNA: TGTGCCTGGAGTGGGAGGGTGGGAAAAACTGAAGCTTTCTTT.

This sequence joins TRBV5-4 and TRBJ1-3; TRBD1 is a possible D gene (5 bases). The CDR3 spans 12 residues. Between the trimmed V and J ends, which lost 9 bases and 8 bases, there was a span of 15 bases. Germline V lookup: CDR1 SGHNT, CDR2 YYREEE (reference sequence). CDR3 region: CATGTGGDTIYF. The CDR3 DNA reads as TGTGCCACCGGGACGGGGGGAGACACCATATATTTT.

The CDR3: CASSPLSTDTQYF. CDR3 nucleotide sequence: TGTGCCAGCAGCCCACTATCCACAGATACGCAGTATTTT. V is TRBV7-9 and J is TRBJ2-3; D is ambiguous. With 5 bases removed from V and 2 bases from J, the gap between germline ends came to 8 bases. Germline V CDR1 and CDR2: SEHNR, FQNEAQ (reference sequence). The CDR3 contains 13 residues.

This clone came up once. The chain carries TRBV19 and TRBJ2-7; D perhaps matches TRBD2 (5 bases). Looked up from germline, CDR1 is LNHDA and CDR2 is SQIVND (reference sequence). Trimming removed 4 bases at V and 2 bases at J, with 9 bases between. The CDR3 length is 13 residues. The CDR3, as DNA: TGTGCCAGTAGTAGGGAGAATGCCTACGAGCAGTACTTC. Amino acid sequence: CASSRENAYEQYF.